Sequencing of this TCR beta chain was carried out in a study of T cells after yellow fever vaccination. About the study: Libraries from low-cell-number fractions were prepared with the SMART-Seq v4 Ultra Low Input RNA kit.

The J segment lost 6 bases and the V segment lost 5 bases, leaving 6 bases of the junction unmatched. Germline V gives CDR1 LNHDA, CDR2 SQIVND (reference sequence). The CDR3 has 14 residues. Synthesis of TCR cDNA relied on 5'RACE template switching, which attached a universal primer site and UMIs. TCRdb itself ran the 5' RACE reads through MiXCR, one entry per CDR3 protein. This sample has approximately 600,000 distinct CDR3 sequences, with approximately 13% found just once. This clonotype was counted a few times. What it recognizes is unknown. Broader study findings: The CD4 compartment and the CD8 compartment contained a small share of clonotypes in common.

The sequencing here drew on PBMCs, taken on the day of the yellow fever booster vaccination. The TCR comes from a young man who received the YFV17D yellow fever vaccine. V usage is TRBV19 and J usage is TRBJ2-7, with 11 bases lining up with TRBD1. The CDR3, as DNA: TGTGCCAGTAGTGTCTTGGGGACAGGGGGCGAGCAGTACTTC. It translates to CASSVLGTGGEQYF.